The rows below give T cell receptor beta chains drawn from one sample of a study of cytomegalovirus exposure and HLA in healthy donors. The assay was immunoSEQ multiplex PCR, and TCRdb's table has in-frame clones only and misses some. The sample carries over 45,000 clones, about 81% recorded once. Sequenced sample: PBMCs. The origin of the receptors is a boy aged 5-17 years in good health and CMV-seropositive. Both conserved end residues are part of each CDR3. The D gene is left open where the match is weak. Not every row has a clone size; where given, it reads once, few, many or a size class.

j_call clone_size v_call d_call cdr3_nt cdr3_aa
TRBJ2-7 - TRBV28 - TGTGCCAGCAGTGCAGCCTCCCCAAGGGGTAAGCAGTACTTC CASSAASPRGKQYF
TRBJ1-2 - TRBV5-1 TRBD1 TGCGCCAGCACCTACGGACAGGGGGCTAGCGGCTACACCTTC CASTYGQGASGYTF
TRBJ1-4 - TRBV10-1 - TGCGCCAGCAGCCCCGGTCCGGCAACTAATGAAAAACTGTTTTTT CASSPGPATNEKLFF
TRBJ2-2 - TRBV5-1 TRBD1 TGCGCCAGCAGCGCCCGACAGGGTCCTTGGGGGGAGCTGTTTTTT CASSARQGPWGELFF
TRBJ2-7 - TRBV6-1 - TGTGCCAGCAGTGAAGGGGGGCGAAACGAGCAGTACTTC CASSEGGRNEQYF
TRBJ2-1 - TRBV7-8 - TGTGCCAGCAGCTTAGTGAGGGGGAGTTACAATGAGCAGTTCTTC CASSLVRGSYNEQFF
TRBJ1-2 once TRBV5-4 - TGTGCCAGCAGCTTGGTGCAGGGAAACTATGGCTACACCTTC CASSLVQGNYGYTF
TRBJ1-1 - TRBV6-1 - TGTGCCAGCAGTGAGACTACGGGGGGCCCTGAAGCTTTCTTT CASSETTGGPEAFF
TRBJ1-1 few TRBV6-5 TRBD1 TGTGCCAGCGCGGGACAGGCGAACACTGAAGCTTTCTTT CASAGQANTEAFF
TRBJ1-6 - TRBV6-5 - TGTGCCAGCAGTTACGGTAGGGGTAATTCACCCCTCCACTTT CASSYGRGNSPLHF
TRBJ1-5 - TRBV27 TRBD1 TGTGCCAGCAGTTGGGACAGGGGGCAGCCCCAGCATTTT CASSWDRGQPQHF
TRBJ2-5 - TRBV13 TRBD2 TGTGCCAGCAGCTTAGGAGCGGGGGAAGAGACCCAGTACTTC CASSLGAGEETQYF
TRBJ2-7 - TRBV5-5 TRBD1 TGTGCCAGCAGCAGTGGGACAGGGGCGCTCGCCTACGAGCAGTACTTC CASSSGTGALAYEQYF
TRBJ2-3 - TRBV7-6 - TGTGCCAGCAGCCCAAGCACAGATACGCAGTATTTT CASSPSTDTQYF
TRBJ2-7 - TRBV5-6 - TGTGCCAGCAGCTGGGCCCACGAGCAGTACTTC CASSWAHEQYF
TRBJ1-3 - TRBV2 - TGTGCCAGCGAAGGGACTTCGGAGGGTGGAAACACCATATATTTT CASEGTSEGGNTIYF
TRBJ2-7 - TRBV6-1 TRBD1 TGTGCCAGCAGTGGGCAACCGGGACAGCACTCCTACGAGCAGTACTTC CASSGQPGQHSYEQYF
TRBJ1-5 - TRBV15 - TGTGCCACCAGCAGAGATTTTTACAGGGTAGAGAATCAGCCCCAGCATTTT CATSRDFYRVENQPQHF
TRBJ2-3 - TRBV10-1 - TGCGCCAGCAGTGAGGAGGGTAGCGCCCGAGATACGCAGTATTTT CASSEEGSARDTQYF
TRBJ2-7 - TRBV27 TRBD1 TGTGCCAGCAGTTCCGAGGGGGGACAGGGGATCTACGACGAGCAGTACTTC CASSSEGGQGIYDEQYF
TRBJ2-7 - TRBV5-6 - TGTGCCAGCAGTAAGGCGGGCTCCCTTCCCGTCGAGCAGTACTTC CASSKAGSLPVEQYF
TRBJ1-1 - TRBV11-2 - TGTGCCAGCGGACTCATGAACACTGAAGCTTTCTTT CASGLMNTEAFF
TRBJ2-7 - TRBV10-1 - TGCGCCAGCAGTGAGTCCTTGCAGGGGCGCGAGCAGTACTTC CASSESLQGREQYF
TRBJ2-5 - TRBV2 TRBD2 TGTGCCAGTCCAGGAAGCGGGGGGGCACAGACCCAGTACTTC CASPGSGGAQTQYF
TRBJ2-7 - TRBV29-1 - TGCAGCGTTGTTTTTTACGAGCAGTACTTC CSVVFYEQYF
TRBJ2-7 - TRBV5-1 TRBD2 TGCGCCAGCAGCTTGGCCGTGCGTGTAGCGGGCATGCTACCCTCCTACGAGCAGTACTTC CASSLAVRVAGMLPSYEQYF